This T cell receptor beta chain appears in the sequencing data of a study of vaccination and CD4 T cells after COVID-19. Study information: Two Hispanic individuals were among six male and four female convalescent patients. The peptides that stimulated the cells were overlapping spike peptides from SARS-CoV-2, HCoV-NL63, HCoV-OC43 and HCoV-229E.

Sequencing of the DNA from cultured CD4+ T cells was carried out with the Oncomine TCR Beta short-read assay. TCRdb reanalysed the PCR reads using MiXCR and keeps one entry per CDR3 protein. This sample has more than 9,000 distinct CDR3 sequences, with about 50% found just once. The treatment was: approximately 9-day PBMC culture with coronavirus spike peptide pools or control peptides (ViraFEST assay). ViraFEST used peptide pools to expand antigen-specific T cells and subsequently sequenced their TCRs. Germline V gives CDR1 SEHNR, CDR2 FQNEAQ (reference sequence). V gave up 8 bases and J gave up 3 bases; unmatched junction bases: 9. The CDR3 sequence is 14 residues long. Worth noting for this clonotype: Its target is not known.

The rearrangement links TRBV7-9 to TRBJ1-1, with 7 bases aligning to TRBD1. Sequences were obtained from CD4+ T cells from blood, cultured in vitro. The clonotype comes from a human donor who had recovered from COVID-19. In DNA form, the CDR3 reads TGTGCCAGCTTATTCGAGGGGGCGGACACTGAAGCTTTCTTT. Translating gives CASLFEGADTEAFF.